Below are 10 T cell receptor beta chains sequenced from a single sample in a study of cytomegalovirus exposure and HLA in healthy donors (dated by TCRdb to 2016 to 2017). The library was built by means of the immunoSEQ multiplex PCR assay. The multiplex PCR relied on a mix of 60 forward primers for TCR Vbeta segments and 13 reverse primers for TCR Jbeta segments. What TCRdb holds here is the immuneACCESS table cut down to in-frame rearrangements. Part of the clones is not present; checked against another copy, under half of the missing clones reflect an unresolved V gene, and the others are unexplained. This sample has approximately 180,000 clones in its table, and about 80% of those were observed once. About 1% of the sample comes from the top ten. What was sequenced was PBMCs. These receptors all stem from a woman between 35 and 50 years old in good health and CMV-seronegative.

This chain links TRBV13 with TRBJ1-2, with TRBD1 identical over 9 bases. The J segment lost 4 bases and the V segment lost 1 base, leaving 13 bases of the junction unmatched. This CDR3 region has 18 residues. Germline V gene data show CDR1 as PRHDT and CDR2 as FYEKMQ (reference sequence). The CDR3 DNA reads TGTGCCAGCAGCTTAGACTTTGGGACAGGGTTCCCTCCCTATGGCTACACCTTC. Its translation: CASSLDFGTGFPPYGYTF.

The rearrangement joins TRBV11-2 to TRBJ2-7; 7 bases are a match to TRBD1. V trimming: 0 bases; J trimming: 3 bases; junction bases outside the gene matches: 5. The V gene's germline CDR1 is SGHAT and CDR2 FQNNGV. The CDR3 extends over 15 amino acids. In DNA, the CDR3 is TGTGCCAGCAGCTTAGAAGGGGGCGCTGGCTACGAGCAGTACGTC. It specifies CASSLEGGAGYEQYV.

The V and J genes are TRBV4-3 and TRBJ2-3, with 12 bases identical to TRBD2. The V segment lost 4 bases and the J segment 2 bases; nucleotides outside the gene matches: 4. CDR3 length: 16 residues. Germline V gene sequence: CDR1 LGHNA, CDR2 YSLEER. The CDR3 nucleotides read TGCGCCAGCAGCCGCCGGACTAGCGGGGCCACAGATACGCAGTATTTT. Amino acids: CASSRRTSGATDTQYF.

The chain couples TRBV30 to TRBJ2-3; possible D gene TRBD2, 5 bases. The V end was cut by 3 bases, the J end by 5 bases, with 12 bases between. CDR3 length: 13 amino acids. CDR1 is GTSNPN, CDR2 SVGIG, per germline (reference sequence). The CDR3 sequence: CAWSGNGLDTQYF. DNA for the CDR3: TGTGCCTGGAGCGGGAATGGGTTAGATACGCAGTATTTT.

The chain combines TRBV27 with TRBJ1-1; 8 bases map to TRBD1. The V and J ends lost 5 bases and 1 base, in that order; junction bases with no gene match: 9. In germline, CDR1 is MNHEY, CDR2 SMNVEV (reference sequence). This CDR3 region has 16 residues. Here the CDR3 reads CASSKYRGSRNTEAFF. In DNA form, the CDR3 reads TGTGCCAGCAGTAAATACAGGGGGTCCAGGAACACTGAAGCTTTCTTT.

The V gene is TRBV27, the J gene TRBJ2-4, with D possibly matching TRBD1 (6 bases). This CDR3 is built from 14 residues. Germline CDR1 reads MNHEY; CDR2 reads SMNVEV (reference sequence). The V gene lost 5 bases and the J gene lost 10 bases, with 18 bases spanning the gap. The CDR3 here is CASSNGDTIWIQYF. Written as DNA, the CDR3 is TGTGCCAGCAGTAACGGGGACACCATCTGGATTCAGTACTTC.

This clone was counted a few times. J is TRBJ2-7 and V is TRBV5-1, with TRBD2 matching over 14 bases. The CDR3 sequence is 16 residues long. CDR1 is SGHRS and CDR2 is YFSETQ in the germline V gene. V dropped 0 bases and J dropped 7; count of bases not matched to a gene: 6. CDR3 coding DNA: TGCGCCAGCAGCTTGGGGGGACTAGCGGGAGAAGGGGAGCAGTACTTC. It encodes CASSLGGLAGEGEQYF.

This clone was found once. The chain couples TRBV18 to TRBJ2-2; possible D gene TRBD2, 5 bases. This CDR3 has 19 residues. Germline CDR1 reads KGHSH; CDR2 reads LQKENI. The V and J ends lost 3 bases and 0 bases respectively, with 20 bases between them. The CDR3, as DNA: TGTGCCAGCTCACCGCGTTCGGACTTCGGTCTAGCGAACACCGGGGAGCTGTTTTTT. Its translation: CASSPRSDFGLANTGELFF.

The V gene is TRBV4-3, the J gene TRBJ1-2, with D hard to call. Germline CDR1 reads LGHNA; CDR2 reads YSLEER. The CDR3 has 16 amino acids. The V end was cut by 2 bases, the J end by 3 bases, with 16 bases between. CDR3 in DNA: TGCGCCAGCAGCCAATCCGAAGGAGCAAACTACTATGGCTACACCTTC. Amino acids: CASSQSEGANYYGYTF.

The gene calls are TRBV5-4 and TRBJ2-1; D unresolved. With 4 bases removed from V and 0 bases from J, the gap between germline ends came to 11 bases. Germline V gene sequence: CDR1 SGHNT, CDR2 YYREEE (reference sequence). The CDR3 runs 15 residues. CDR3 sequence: CASSPDISSYNEQFF. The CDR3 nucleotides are TGTGCCAGCAGCCCTGACATCAGCTCCTACAATGAGCAGTTCTTC.